Sequencing of this T cell receptor beta chain was carried out in a study of T cell responses to AZD1222 COVID-19 vaccine. Findings of the study overall: Donors, mostly white British, included more females; clonal diversity was possibly underestimated. Dominant at 160-218 and 743-854, vaccine-associated CD4 TCRs also spanned spike.

The protocol was immunoSEQ multiplex PCR, while the TCRdb copy is restricted to in-frame clones and leaves out a portion. In the table there are 120,000 to 150,000 clones, roughly 84% of which are singletons. The CDR3 sequence is 12 residues long. V was cut by 5 bases and J by 6 bases, with 10 bases left in between. This clone was recorded only once. Its target is unknown. The clonotype was recovered from an adult who received the AZD1222 COVID-19 vaccine. Sequences were derived from peripheral blood, sampled 28 days after the second AZD1222 dose. The gene calls are TRBV12-3 or TRBV12-4 and TRBJ1-2; D is undetermined. The CDR3 nucleotides are TGTGCCAGCAGTCTAAGGGTGAATGGCTACACCTTC. Its translation: CASSLRVNGYTF.